This TCR beta chain was recorded in a study of blood T cell repertoires in COVID-19. Study context: Spain, Italy and the United States supplied samples that represented acute and convalescent COVID-19. PBMCs, B-cell-depleted T cells, or T cells provided the cDNA or gDNA that made up the material.

Authors' data handling: Nucleated cell number was recorded as an estimate derived from reference gene primer amplification. Only in-frame clones appear in the TCRdb table, and some are missing; sequencing was by immunoSEQ multiplex PCR. The V and J calls and clone size come from that table; D and trimming were worked out from the DNA. The sample includes some 300,000 clones, approximately 89% seen only once; the top ten take under 8%. This CDR3 is built from 18 residues. The ends lost 6 bases at V and 5 bases at J; junction bases unmatched: 16. Germline lookup yields CDR1 SEHNR and CDR2 FQNEAQ (reference sequence).

The receptor comes from a young woman who had recovered from COVID-19. The V call is TRBV7-9, the J call TRBJ2-1, with 10 positions matching TRBD1. Sequencing was performed on peripheral blood. CDR3 nucleotide sequence: TGTGCCAGCAGTTTGCCGATCCGGACAGGGGGTATCCACAATGAGCAGTTCTTC. Protein: CASSLPIRTGGIHNEQFF.